Each of the 10 T cell receptor beta chains below was sequenced from the same sample in a study of T cells in localized non-small cell lung cancer. TCRdb's table, derived via immunoSEQ multiplex PCR, lists solely in-frame clones and lacks some. The sample holds about 23,000 clones, 70% to 90% seen once. The sequencing used peripheral blood, collected before any cancer treatment. These TCRs come from a male donor aged 60 or over with stage I lung adenocarcinoma.

The chain combines TRBV11-2 with TRBJ2-1, with 7 bases that match TRBD1. This CDR3 region has 15 residues. The V and J ends lost 1 base and 4 bases, in that order; junction bases with no gene match: 4. Germline CDR1 is SGHAT and CDR2 is FQNNGV. CDR3 sequence (DNA): TGTGCCAGCAGCTTAGTTCGGACAGGATACAATGAGCAGTTCTTC. Protein sequence: CASSLVRTGYNEQFF.

J is TRBJ1-3 and V is TRBV7-2; no definite D call. This CDR3 region has 14 residues. The germline V gene has CDR1 SGHTA and CDR2 FQGNSA. Trimming shortened V by 3 bases and J by 0 bases, and 6 bases separated the two germline ends. The CDR3 sequence is CASSLGVSGNTIYF. CDR3 nucleotide sequence: TGTGCCAGCAGCTTGGGCGTCTCTGGAAACACCATATATTTT.

This clone was seen just once. The CDR3 loop reads CASSPTSSYEQYF. As DNA, the CDR3 is TGTGCCAGCAGTCCCACGAGCTCCTACGAGCAGTACTTC. V usage is TRBV6-5 and J usage is TRBJ2-7, with D unresolved. From germline, CDR1 is MNHEY and CDR2 SVGAGI. This CDR3 is built from 13 residues. The V end lost 5 bases, the J end lost 0 bases, and 8 bases lay between the germline ends.

The chain couples TRBV6-6 to TRBJ1-2; 7 bases fit TRBD1. V shed 2 bases and J 4 bases; nucleotides not matched to a gene: 7. This CDR3 region has 15 residues. Looked up from germline, CDR1 is MNHNY and CDR2 is SVGAGI (reference sequence). The CDR3 region has the DNA TGTGCCAGCAGTTACAAGGGGGCGCTTGCCTATGGCTACACCTTC. This sequence encodes CASSYKGALAYGYTF.

J is TRBJ2-1 and V is TRBV27; D is possibly TRBD2 (5 bases). The V gene lost 10 bases and the J gene lost 7 bases, with 26 bases spanning the gap. CDR3 length equals 16 residues. Germline V gene data show CDR1 as MNHEY and CDR2 as SMNVEV (reference sequence). CDR3 sequence (DNA): TGTGCCACCTCCAATGAGGGCCCGTCTTTTGATAATGAGCAGTTCTTC. Amino acid sequence: CATSNEGPSFDNEQFF.

The gene calls are TRBV7-3 and TRBJ2-2, with a possible D match to TRBD1 (5 bases). The germline V and J ends were trimmed by 3 bases and 7 bases, with 9 bases remaining between them. Per germline, CDR1 SGHTA and CDR2 FQGTGA. The CDR3 loop spans 13 amino acids. This CDR3 reads CASSFQGGGELFF. The CDR3 region has the DNA TGTGCCAGCAGCTTCCAGGGCGGCGGGGAGCTGTTTTTT. Drawing the rest from reference TRBV7-3 and TRBJ2-2, the complete variable domain is GAGVSQTPSNKVTEKGKYVELRCDPISGHTALYWYRQSLGQGPEFLIYFQGTGAADDSGLPNDRFFAVRPEGSVSTLKIQRTERGDSAVYLCASSFQGGGELFFGEGSRLTVL.

The chain employs TRBV28 and TRBJ2-3, with 11 bases that match TRBD2. This CDR3 spans 18 amino acids. With 2 bases clipped from V and 2 bases from J, the junction kept 9 bases outside the gene matches. Germline V gene sequence: CDR1 MDHEN, CDR2 SYDVKM. CDR3 amino acids: CASSLEGGTSGNTDTQYF. CDR3 bases: TGTGCCAGCAGTTTAGAGGGTGGGACTAGCGGAAACACAGATACGCAGTATTTT.

The chain joins TRBV19 to TRBJ1-2, with D possibly TRBD1 on 6 matching bases. Between the trimmed V and J ends, which lost 4 bases and 4 bases, there was a span of 16 bases. Germline V CDR1 and CDR2: LNHDA, SQIVND (reference sequence). The CDR3 is 15 residues long. The CDR3, as DNA: TGTGCCAGTAGTACCGACGACAGGATATTCTATGGCTACACCTTC. Its protein is CASSTDDRIFYGYTF.

The rearrangement joins TRBV27 to TRBJ2-3, with TRBD1 matching over 8 bases. The CDR3 loop spans 15 amino acids. CDR1 and CDR2 (germline): MNHEY, SMNVEV (reference sequence). V lost 6 bases to trimming and J lost 4 bases; unmatched junction nucleotides: 9. In DNA, the CDR3 is TGTGCCAGCAGCCGGACAGGGTTGAGCGCAGATACGCAGTATTTT. Residues: CASSRTGLSADTQYF.

The chain is built from TRBV4-1 and TRBJ1-6, with unresolved D. Germline V lookup: CDR1 MGHRA, CDR2 YSYEKL. The V end was cut by 4 bases, the J end by 8 bases, with 6 bases between. The CDR3 is made up of 12 amino acids. For the CDR3, the DNA is TGCGCCAGCAGCCTAGTCCATTCACCCCTCCACTTT. Its protein product is CASSLVHSPLHF.